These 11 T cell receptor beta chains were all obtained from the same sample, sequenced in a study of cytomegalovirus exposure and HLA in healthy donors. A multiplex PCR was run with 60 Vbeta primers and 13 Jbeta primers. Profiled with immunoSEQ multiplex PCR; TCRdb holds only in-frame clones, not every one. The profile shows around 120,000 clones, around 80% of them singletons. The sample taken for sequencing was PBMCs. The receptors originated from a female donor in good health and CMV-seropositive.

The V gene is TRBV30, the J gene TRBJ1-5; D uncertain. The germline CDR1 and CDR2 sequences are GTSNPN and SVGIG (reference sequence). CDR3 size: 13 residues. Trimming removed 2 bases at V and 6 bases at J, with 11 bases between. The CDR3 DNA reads TGTGCCTGGAGTTTCGAGGTTGGTCAGCCCCAGCATTTT. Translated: CAWSFEVGQPQHF.

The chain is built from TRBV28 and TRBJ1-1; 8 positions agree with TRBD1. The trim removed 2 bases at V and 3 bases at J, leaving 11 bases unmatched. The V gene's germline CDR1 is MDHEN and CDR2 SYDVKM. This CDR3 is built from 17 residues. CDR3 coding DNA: TGTGCCAGCAGTTTAACCCCAGGGGGCCGGGGGGACACTGAAGCTTTCTTT. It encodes CASSLTPGGRGDTEAFF.

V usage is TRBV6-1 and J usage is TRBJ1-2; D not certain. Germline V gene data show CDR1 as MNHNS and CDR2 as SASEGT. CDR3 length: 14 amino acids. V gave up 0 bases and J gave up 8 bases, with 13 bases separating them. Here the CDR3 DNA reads TGTGCCAGCAGTGAAGCCTCCCGGGTACGCGGCTACACCTTC. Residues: CASSEASRVRGYTF.

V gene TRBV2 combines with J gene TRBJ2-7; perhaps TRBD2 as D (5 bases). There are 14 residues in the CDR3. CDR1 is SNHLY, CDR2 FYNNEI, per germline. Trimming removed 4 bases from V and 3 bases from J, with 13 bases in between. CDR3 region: CASSVARLNYEQYF. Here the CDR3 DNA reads TGTGCCAGCAGTGTCGCCAGACTAAACTACGAGCAGTACTTC. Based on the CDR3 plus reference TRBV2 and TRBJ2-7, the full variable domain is EPEVTQTPSHQVTQMGQEVILRCVPISNHLYFYWYRQILGQKVEFLVSFYNNEISEKSEIFDDQFSVERPDGSNFTLKIRSTKLEDSAMYFCASSVARLNYEQYFGPGTRLTVT.

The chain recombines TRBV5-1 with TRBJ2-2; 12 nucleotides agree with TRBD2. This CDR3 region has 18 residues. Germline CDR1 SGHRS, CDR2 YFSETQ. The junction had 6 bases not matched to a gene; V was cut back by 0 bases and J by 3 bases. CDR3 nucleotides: TGCGCCAGCAGCTTGGTTCCTAGCGGGAGGGCGGACACCGGGGAGCTGTTTTTT. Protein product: CASSLVPSGRADTGELFF.

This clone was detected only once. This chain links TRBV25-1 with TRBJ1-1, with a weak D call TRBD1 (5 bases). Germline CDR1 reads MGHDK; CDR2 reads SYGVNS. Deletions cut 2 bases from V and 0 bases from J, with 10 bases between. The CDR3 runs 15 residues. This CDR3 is CASSEPGPMNTEAFF. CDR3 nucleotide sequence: TGTGCCAGCAGTGAACCAGGGCCAATGAACACTGAAGCTTTCTTT. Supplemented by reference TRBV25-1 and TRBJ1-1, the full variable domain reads EADIYQTPRYLVIGTGKKITLECSQTMGHDKMYWYQQDPGMELHLIHYSYGVNSTEKGDLSSESTVSRIRTEHFPLTLESARPSHTSQYLCASSEPGPMNTEAFFGQGTRLTVV.

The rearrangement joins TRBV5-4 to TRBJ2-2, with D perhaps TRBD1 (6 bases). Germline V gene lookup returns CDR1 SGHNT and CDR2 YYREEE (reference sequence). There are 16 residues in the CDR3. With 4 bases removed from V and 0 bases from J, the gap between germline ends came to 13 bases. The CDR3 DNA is TGTGCCAGCAGCCCCAAGACAGGTCCGAACACCGGGGAGCTGTTTTTT. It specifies CASSPKTGPNTGELFF.

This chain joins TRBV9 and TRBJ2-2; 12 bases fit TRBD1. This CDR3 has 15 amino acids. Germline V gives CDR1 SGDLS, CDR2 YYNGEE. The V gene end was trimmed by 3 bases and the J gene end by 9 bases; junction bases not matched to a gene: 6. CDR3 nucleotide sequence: TGTGCCAGCAGCGCAGGGACAGGGGGCAATAGGGAGCTGTTTTTT. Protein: CASSAGTGGNRELFF.

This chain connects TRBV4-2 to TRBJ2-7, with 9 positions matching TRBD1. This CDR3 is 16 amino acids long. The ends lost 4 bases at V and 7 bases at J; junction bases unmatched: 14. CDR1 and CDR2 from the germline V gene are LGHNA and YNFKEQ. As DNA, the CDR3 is TGTGCCAGCAGCCCATCCAAGGGGACAGGGCGGCGGGAGCAGTACTTC. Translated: CASSPSKGTGRREQYF.

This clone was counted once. CDR3 nucleotides: TGTGCCAGCAGTATCGACAGCTTCTCCTACGAGCAGTACTTC. It specifies CASSIDSFSYEQYF. V is TRBV25-1 and J is TRBJ2-7; possible D gene TRBD1, 5 bases. The germline gives CDR1 MGHDK, CDR2 SYGVNS. CDR3 length equals 14 residues. Deletions cut 5 bases from V and 0 bases from J, with 11 bases between.

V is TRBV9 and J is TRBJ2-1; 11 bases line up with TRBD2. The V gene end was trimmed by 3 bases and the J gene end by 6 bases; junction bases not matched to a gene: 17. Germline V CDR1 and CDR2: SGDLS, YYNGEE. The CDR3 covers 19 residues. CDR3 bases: TGTGCCAGCAGCGCTCCCCGGGGTAGCGGGGGGGCCACGGCCAATGAGCAGTTCTTC. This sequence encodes CASSAPRGSGGATANEQFF.